This TCR beta chain derives from a study of regulatory T cells in long-lasting Graves disease. According to the study, TCR beta libraries were built with iRepertoire HTBI primers and CDR3-region Arm-PCR. TCRdb reprocessed the multiplex PCR reads with MiXCR, giving one entry per CDR3 protein. The data hold some 200,000 distinct CDR3 sequences, with roughly 20% observed a single time. This clonotype has a count of ten or more. J lost 5 bases, V lost 6 bases, and 14 bases had no gene match. There are 17 residues in the CDR3. The germline V gene encodes CDR1 LNHDA and CDR2 SQIVND (reference sequence). Noted time point: newly diagnosed GD, antithyroid drugs for less than 3 months. Construction of the TCR library relied on RNA isolated from PBMCs. Doctors identified Graves' disease using the American Thyroid Association guidelines. These sequences were also reported in another study, on T cells in Graves' hyperthyroidism and ophthalmopathy.

The clonotype was recovered from a woman aged 30 to 39 with Graves disease. The chain uses TRBV19 and TRBJ1-5; 9 nucleotides agree with TRBD1. The sequencing here drew on peripheral blood mononuclear cells (PBMCs), taken at new diagnosis, from a patient treated with antithyroid drugs. The chain's CDR3 is CASSYAGTGLGYQPQHF. CDR3 nucleotides: TGTGCCAGTAGCTACGCCGGGACAGGGTTAGGTTATCAGCCCCAGCATTTT.